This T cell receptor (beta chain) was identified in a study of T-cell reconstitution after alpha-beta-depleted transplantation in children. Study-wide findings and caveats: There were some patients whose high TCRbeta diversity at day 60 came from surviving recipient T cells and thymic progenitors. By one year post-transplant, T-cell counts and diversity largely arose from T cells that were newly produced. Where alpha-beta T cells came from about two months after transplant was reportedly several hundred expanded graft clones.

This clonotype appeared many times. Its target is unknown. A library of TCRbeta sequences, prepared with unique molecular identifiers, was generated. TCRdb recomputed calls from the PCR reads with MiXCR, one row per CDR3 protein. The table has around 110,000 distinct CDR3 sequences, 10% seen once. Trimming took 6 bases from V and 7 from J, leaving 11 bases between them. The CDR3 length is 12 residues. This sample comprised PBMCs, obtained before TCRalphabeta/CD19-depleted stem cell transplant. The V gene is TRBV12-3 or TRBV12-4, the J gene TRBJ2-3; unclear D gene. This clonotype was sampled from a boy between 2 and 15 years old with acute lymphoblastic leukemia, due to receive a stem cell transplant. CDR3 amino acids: CASSLTSNTQYF. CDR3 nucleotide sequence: TGTGCCAGCAGCCTGACCAGCAATACGCAGTATTTT.